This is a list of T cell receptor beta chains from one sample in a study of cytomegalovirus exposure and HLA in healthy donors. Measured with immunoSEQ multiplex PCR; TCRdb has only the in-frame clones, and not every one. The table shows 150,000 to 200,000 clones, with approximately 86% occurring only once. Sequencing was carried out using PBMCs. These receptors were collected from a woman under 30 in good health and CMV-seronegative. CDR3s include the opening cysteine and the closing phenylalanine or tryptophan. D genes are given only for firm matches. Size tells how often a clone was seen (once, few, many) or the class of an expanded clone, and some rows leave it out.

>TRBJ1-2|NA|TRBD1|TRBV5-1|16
CASSSLAGQGALGYTF
TGCGCCAGCAGCTCCTTAGCGGGACAGGGGGCTTTGGGCTACACCTTC
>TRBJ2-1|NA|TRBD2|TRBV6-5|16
CASSYRTSGRTNEQFF
TGTGCCAGCAGTTACCGTACTAGCGGGAGAACCAATGAGCAGTTCTTC
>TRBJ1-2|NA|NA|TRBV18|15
CASSPRREGAGGYTF
TGTGCCAGCTCACCACGCCGGGAGGGTGCGGGTGGCTACACCTTC
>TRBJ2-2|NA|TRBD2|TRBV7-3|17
CASSPEGLAGVSGELFF
TGTGCCAGCAGCCCAGAGGGACTAGCGGGAGTGTCTGGGGAGCTGTTTTTT
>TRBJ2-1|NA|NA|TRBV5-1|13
CASRTSGYNEQFF
TGCGCCAGCAGGACCTCCGGGTACAATGAGCAGTTCTTC
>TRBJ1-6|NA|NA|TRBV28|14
CASGTTGQNSPLHF
TGTGCCAGCGGAACTACAGGGCAGAATTCACCCCTCCACTTT
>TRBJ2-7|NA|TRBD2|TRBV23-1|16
CASSQSGRVGSGEQYF
TGCGCCAGCAGTCAATCGGGGAGGGTGGGGAGCGGCGAGCAGTACTTC
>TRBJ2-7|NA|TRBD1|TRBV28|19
CASSSPPGGARGSSYEQYF
TGTGCCAGCAGTTCCCCCCCAGGGGGCGCGAGAGGAAGCTCCTACGAGCAGTACTTC
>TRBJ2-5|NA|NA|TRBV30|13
CAWSGPPRETQYF
TGTGCCTGGAGTGGGCCCCCCAGGGAGACCCAGTACTTC
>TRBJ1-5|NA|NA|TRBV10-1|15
CASSESTWDLQPQHF
TGCGCCAGCAGTGAGTCGACATGGGACTTACAGCCCCAGCATTTT
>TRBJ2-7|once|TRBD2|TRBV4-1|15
CASSQLLAESYEQYF
TGCGCCAGCAGCCAACTTCTAGCGGAGTCCTACGAGCAGTACTTC
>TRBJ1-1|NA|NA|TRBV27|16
CASSFESGLMNTEAFF
TGTGCCAGCAGTTTTGAGAGCGGACTAATGAACACTGAAGCTTTCTTT
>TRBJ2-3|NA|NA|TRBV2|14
CASRPQSGSDTQYF
TGTGCCAGCAGGCCCCAATCGGGGAGTGATACGCAGTATTTT
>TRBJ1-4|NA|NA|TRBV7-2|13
CASAIGAPEKLFF
TGTGCCAGCGCTATAGGAGCCCCGGAAAAACTGTTTTTT
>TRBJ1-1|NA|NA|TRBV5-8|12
CASSRLQGLAFF
TGTGCCAGCAGCCGCCTACAGGGCTTAGCTTTCTTT
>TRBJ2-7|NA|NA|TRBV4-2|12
CASLGRPGKQYF
TGTGCCAGCCTGGGGCGTCCCGGCAAGCAGTACTTC
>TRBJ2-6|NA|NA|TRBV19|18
CASSRSQETYSGANVLTF
TGTGCCAGTAGTAGATCACAGGAAACCTACTCTGGGGCCAACGTCCTGACTTTC
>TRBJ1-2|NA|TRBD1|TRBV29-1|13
CSVLDRGQNGYTF
TGCAGCGTTCTGGACAGGGGGCAGAATGGCTACACCTTC
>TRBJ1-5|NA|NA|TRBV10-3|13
CAITGAVNQPQHF
TGTGCCATCACAGGGGCCGTTAATCAGCCCCAGCATTTT
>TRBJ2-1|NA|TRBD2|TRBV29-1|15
CSVGRGLAYYNEQFF
TGCAGCGTTGGCCGGGGACTAGCCTACTACAATGAGCAGTTCTTC
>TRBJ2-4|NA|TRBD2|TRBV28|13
CASSPSGGDIQYF
TGTGCCAGCAGTCCATCGGGGGGAGACATTCAGTACTTC
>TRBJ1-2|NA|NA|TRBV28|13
CASSFDGAYGYTF
TGTGCCAGCAGTTTTGATGGGGCCTATGGCTACACCTTC
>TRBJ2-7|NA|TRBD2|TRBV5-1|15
CASSLGLAGPYEQYF
TGCGCCAGCAGCTTGGGGCTAGCGGGGCCTTACGAGCAGTACTTC
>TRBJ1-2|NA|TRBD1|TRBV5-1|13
CASSRTGNYGYTF
TGCGCCAGCAGTCGGACAGGGAACTATGGCTACACCTTC
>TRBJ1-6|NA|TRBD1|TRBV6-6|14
CASKDRQENSPLHF
TGTGCCAGCAAGGACAGGCAGGAAAATTCACCCCTCCACTTT
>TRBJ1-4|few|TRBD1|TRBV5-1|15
CASSDGQGANEKLFF
TGCGCCAGCAGCGACGGACAGGGGGCCAATGAAAAACTGTTTTTT
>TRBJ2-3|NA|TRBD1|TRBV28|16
CASSLPGQGVSDTQYF
TGTGCCAGCAGTTTACCGGGACAGGGAGTTTCGGATACGCAGTATTTT
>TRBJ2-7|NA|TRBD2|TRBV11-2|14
CASSPGTSGYEQYF
TGTGCCAGCAGCCCTGGGACTAGCGGCTACGAGCAGTACTTC
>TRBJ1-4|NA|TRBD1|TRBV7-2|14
CASSLRGESEKLFF
TGTGCCAGCAGCCTCAGGGGGGAGAGCGAAAAACTGTTTTTT
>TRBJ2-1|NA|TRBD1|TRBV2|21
CASSGVGLAGQDLWSYNEQFF
TGTGCCAGCAGTGGAGTGGGCCTGGCGGGACAGGACCTTTGGTCCTACAATGAGCAGTTCTTC
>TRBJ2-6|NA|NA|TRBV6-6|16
CASSLQLLSGANVLTF
TGTGCCAGCAGTTTACAGTTGCTCTCTGGGGCCAACGTCCTGACTTTC
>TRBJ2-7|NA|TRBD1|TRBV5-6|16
CASSWGTGGDLYEQYF
TGTGCCAGCAGCTGGGGGACAGGGGGGGATCTCTACGAGCAGTACTTC
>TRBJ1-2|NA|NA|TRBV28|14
CASSYYRANYGYTF
TGTGCCAGCAGCTATTACAGGGCGAACTATGGCTACACCTTC
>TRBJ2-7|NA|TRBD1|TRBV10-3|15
CAISGGRGSSYEQYF
TGTGCCATCAGTGGTGGCAGGGGGAGCAGCTACGAGCAGTACTTC
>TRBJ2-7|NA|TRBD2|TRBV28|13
CASSQGLAYEQYF
TGTGCCAGCAGCCAGGGACTAGCTTACGAGCAGTACTTC
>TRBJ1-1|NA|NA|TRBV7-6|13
CASSSLGGTEAFF
TGTGCCAGCAGCTCCCTCGGGGGCACTGAAGCTTTCTTT
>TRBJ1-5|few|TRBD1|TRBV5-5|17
CASSLAPGQGTGQPQHF
TGTGCCAGCAGCTTGGCTCCGGGACAGGGGACAGGTCAGCCCCAGCATTTT
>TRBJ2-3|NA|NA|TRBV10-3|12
CASGQVTDTQYF
TGTGCCAGCGGGCAAGTCACAGATACGCAGTATTTT
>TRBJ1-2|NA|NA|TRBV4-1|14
CASRSFRGAYGYTF
TGCGCCAGCAGAAGCTTCCGGGGGGCATATGGCTACACCTTC
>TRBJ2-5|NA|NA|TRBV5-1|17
CASSQHVLGGSAETQYF
TGCGCCAGCAGCCAACACGTCCTTGGGGGGTCGGCAGAGACCCAGTACTTC
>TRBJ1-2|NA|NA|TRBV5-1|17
CASSSIPGSTSNYGYTF
TGCGCCAGCAGCTCTATCCCAGGGTCGACTTCCAACTATGGCTACACCTTC
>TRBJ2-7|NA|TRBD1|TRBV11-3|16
CASSHRDWTGDYEQYF
TGTGCCAGCAGCCATCGTGATTGGACAGGGGACTACGAGCAGTACTTC
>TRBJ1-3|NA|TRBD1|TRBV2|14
CASTLDRGGNTIYF
TGTGCCAGCACCCTAGACAGGGGTGGAAACACCATATATTTT
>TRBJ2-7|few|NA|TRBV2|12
CASREDAYEQYF
TGTGCCAGCAGGGAGGATGCCTACGAGCAGTACTTC